The subject of this entry is one T cell receptor beta chain. No antigen is known for it. No much larger clone is present one base from it, and per-base qualities are unavailable. In total, 500 to 700 healthy bone marrow donors made up the cohort. At the time of sampling, all cohort members were nominally healthy, though unrecorded immune exposures were likely present. The donor tested CMV seropositive and was one of the 289 seropositive cohort members. A peripheral blood sample was collected from each donor, and TCR beta sequencing was performed on peripheral blood mononuclear cells. Genomic DNA extraction from the blood cell samples was performed with the Qiagen DNeasy Blood Extraction Kit. The sample originates from a study of cytomegalovirus exposure and HLA in healthy donors (dated by TCRdb to about 2017). About the investigation overall: According to an earlier analysis of 587 of the donors, about 179 million T cells yielded roughly 110 million unique TCR beta sequences and around 300 Gb of sequence data. In the later analysis, no new phenotypic data were used to find candidate immune exposures; instead, reliance was placed on TCR beta sequences and their occurrence across donors. Across approximately 420 genotyped donors of the cohort, an average of approximately 200,000 unique TCR beta nucleotide sequences per donor were sequenced, and around 19% of those sequences were non-productive. HLA typing included class I and class II loci at four-digit resolution. Typing coverage varied by locus: about 620-630 donors for A, B, C, DRB1 and DQB1; roughly 510 for DQA1; more than 600 for DPA1; 450 to 480 for DPB1. About 310 gigabases of sequencing data and around 87 million unique TCR sequences were included in an early release covering 550 to 800 HLA-typed donors. The study aimed to test whether signatures of past pathogen exposure could be identified by cataloging public T cell receptors. Every repertoire in the discovery cohort had been generated on one and the same sequencing platform. To predict cytomegalovirus infection status, the study combined high-throughput TCR immunosequencing, statistical association of individual TCRs with disease status, and machine learning. Among the roughly 370 genotyped donors, 81% belonged to the genetic ancestry cluster associated with self-reported Caucasian donors. The T cell repertoires of 666 subjects were profiled by immunosequencing and related to cytomegalovirus serostatus. To decide whether each TCR beta V gene segment behaved as functional or pseudogenic, an earlier analysis of 587 of the donors relied on high-throughput TCR beta sequencing. A later genetic analysis used genome-wide SNP genotypes for about 60% of the roughly 700 donors, treating that subset as a discovery cohort. Along with the approximately 700-subject first cohort, a separate validation cohort of over 90 different subjects was used. To study patterns of TCR occurrence, a later analysis re-analyzed previously published TCR beta repertoires from several hundred donors and added high-resolution HLA genotyping. Four or five DR-DQ haplotypes were handled as single units for association and clustering because linkage in the cohort was strong. Donor age, sex, ethnicity and CMV serostatus were compiled together with the repertoire data.

Counted from cysteine to phenylalanine, this CDR3 has 15 amino acids. Of the read, only the CDR3 DNA is kept; its 45 bases are in frame from base 1. For CDR1 and CDR2, the germline V gene lists LGHNA and YNFKEQ. Trimmed from V: 1 base; trimmed from J: 6 bases; junction bases lacking a gene match: 1. Library generation was performed with the immunoSEQ multiplex PCR assay. The multiplex PCR relied on a mix of 60 forward primers for TCR Vbeta segments and 13 reverse primers for TCR Jbeta segments. The CDR3 region of rearranged TCR beta genes was amplified from genomic DNA with a multiplex PCR assay. Amplified TCR beta libraries were sequenced as 87-base-pair reads on the Illumina HiSeq System. For the original study's pipeline: A later analysis tallied tens of millions of unique TCR beta chains across the 600 to 700 repertoires, and about 10 million of those chains were shared by two or more donors. Raw reads were error-corrected and collapsed into unique sequences with a nearest-neighbor algorithm that merged closely related sequences to remove PCR and sequencing errors. To assign V, D and J gene segments, CDR3 sequences were aligned to IMGT reference sequences. For a sequence to be retained, a match of at least six nucleotides to both a V gene segment and a J gene segment was required. A rearrangement counted as productive if the CDR3 had no stop codons and remained in frame with V and J, and every other rearrangement counted as non-productive. Following IMGT convention, CDR3 was defined as the stretch from the second conserved V-encoded cysteine up to the conserved J-encoded phenylalanine. In an earlier analysis of just under 600 of the donors, sequences lacking an unambiguous match to a single V gene segment were excluded. An earlier analysis of 500 to 600 of the donors classified V segments as functional when productive rearrangements were above 56.7% and as segregating when the standard deviation between donors was above 5%. A statistical classification framework was built to diagnose cytomegalovirus status from the catalog of TCR beta chain sequences. In a later analysis, V and J genes were assigned by comparing TCR nucleotide sequences against IMGT/GENE-DB human TR gene sequences. A later analysis assigned CDR3 sequences and most-parsimonious VDJ recombination scenarios with the TCRdist pipeline. In a later analysis, each TCR beta chain was defined by its CDR3 amino acid sequence together with its V-gene family, and reads without a unique V-gene family were excluded. In a later analysis, some 600 highly shared, low-generation-probability nucleotide sequences were removed to address suspected cross-contamination and a sequencing artifact. In a later analysis, a clonal expansion index was calculated for each public chain from normalized within-repertoire ranks of inferred template counts. Generation probabilities in a later analysis came from a VDJ recombination model fitted to out-of-frame rearrangements, and those results were checked against IGoR. Hypergeometric tests were used in a later analysis to score TCR-TCR, TCR-HLA and TCR-CMV co-occurrence, with a repertoire-size bias correction applied to the TCR pairs. In a later analysis, false discovery rates were estimated by permuting HLA or CMV assignments 20 times. In a later analysis, co-occurring TCRs were grouped using DBSCAN, with TCRdist sequence similarity added in when clustering inside HLA-allele-positive subsets. Repertoires with fewer than 30,000 or more than 120,000 public chains, plus five repertoires with anomalous nucleotide sharing, were excluded from co-occurrence clustering. Entries here come from immuneACCESS through TCRdb and include only in-frame sequences with V and J called. Some clones fail to appear in such tables; in the studies checked, an unresolved V gene covers under half of the shortfall, and the cause of the remainder is unknown. V and J calls plus clone size are reproduced from that table; the DNA served to infer D and trimming. The sample data list some 250,000 clones, and approximately 82% of these were observed just once. Of the sample, about 8% falls within the top ten clones.

What the work shows at the level of the full study, not this receptor alone: Most TCR sequences were observed very rarely across donors, whereas some public TCRs were present in many individuals. HLA typing was unavailable for some donors at each locus, so association tests used only the typed subset. In an earlier analysis of over 550 of the donors, most TCR beta V segments were observed in productive rearrangements about 87% or about 30% of the time, broadly matching IMGT annotations. In both the original and validation cohorts, the classifier was reported to diagnose cytomegalovirus status with high specificity and sensitivity. In a later genetic analysis, fewer N-insertions in productive TCRs were reported among donors in an Asian-associated ancestry cluster than the approximately 710-donor mean. CMV serostatus was the only immune exposure information available for the cohort. In a later analysis, most CMV-associated TCR beta chains were found to appear HLA-restricted, with HLA associations seemingly driven largely by CMV exposure. According to the authors, the approach could potentially be generalized to other disease states and immunological phenotypes. In this cohort, only TCR beta chains were sequenced, and detectable features were limited by the absence of alpha or paired-chain data. Specific HLA alleles were associated with roughly 17,000 TCR beta sequences at a false discovery rate of 0.05 in a later analysis. A few of the identified cytomegalovirus-associated TCR beta chains were confirmed in vitro to be specific for cytomegalovirus antigens. Compared with equally common non-associated chains, HLA-associated TCR beta chains in a later analysis were more clonally expanded and had lower generation probabilities. A further reported finding was that TCR beta sequences accurately predicted the HLA-A and HLA-B alleles for most subjects in the first cohort. Because the 87-base-pair reads could not distinguish some IMGT-functional V segments, including TRBV6-2 and TRBV6-3, those segments were excluded. The sequencing pipeline was judged likely to have produced a cluster of highly shared sequence variants as a technical artifact. Several of the top co-occurrence clusters appeared to be linked to parvovirus B19, influenza, CMV and Epstein-Barr virus, according to a later analysis. Presence/absence analyses assumed roughly uniform sequencing depth across donors, an assumption that may not hold. Correlated functional status among segregating V segments might be attributable to linkage disequilibrium, but an unknown experimental factor could not be ruled out. Because counts were too low, about 18 rarely observed V segments, including chromosome 9 orphons, were excluded from the earlier analysis of under 650 of the donors. Strong co-occurrence of HLA alleles, especially DR and DQ, made assigning TCR associations to individual alleles difficult. In a later analysis, TCR association rates were found to vary across HLA loci, with the most associated TCRs seen for DRB1 alleles and the fewest for HLA-C alleles. The study gave a list of about 160 TCR beta chains associated with cytomegalovirus. V-gene and J-gene trimming of TCR beta chains was associated with a missense DCLRE1C variant in a later genetic analysis, and the association was replicated in an independent cohort.

The chain is assembled from TRBV4-2 and TRBJ2-1, with 12 bases in between that match TRBD2. The clonotype comes from a woman aged 55 to 70 in good health and CMV-seropositive. Material: PBMCs. The bases are TGTGCCAGCAGCCAAGGGACTAGCGGGACCAATGAGCAGTTCTTC. It is translated as CASSQGTSGTNEQFF.